This passage covers 28 T cell receptor beta chains from one sample sequenced in a study of blood T cell repertoires in COVID-19. Here immunoSEQ multiplex PCR was the method, and the copy in TCRdb shows in-frame clones only, minus some. The sample has approximately 94,000 clones; more than 65% are singletons. Source material: peripheral blood. The receptors were sampled from a man aged 65 to 85 with active or convalescent COVID-19.

This clone occurred once. This chain links TRBV29-1 with TRBJ2-3; 9 nucleotides match TRBD1. Germline V gene lookup returns CDR1 SQVTM and CDR2 ANQGSEA. There are 14 residues in the CDR3. Trimming cost V 3 bases and J 4 bases; bases outside gene matches: 5. This CDR3 reads CSVEATGGPDTQYF. The CDR3 DNA follows: TGCAGCGTTGAGGCGACAGGGGGTCCAGATACGCAGTATTTT.

V and J are TRBV10-3 and TRBJ2-3; TRBD1 might be the D (6 bases). CDR1 is ENHRY and CDR2 is SYGVKD in the germline V gene. V lost 6 bases and J 6 bases, leaving 10 bases between the germline ends. The CDR3 runs to 12 residues. The CDR3 spells CAIRDRWDTQYF. Here the CDR3 DNA reads TGTGCCATCAGAGACAGGTGGGATACGCAGTATTTT.

The table lists this clone with a few counts. The gene calls are TRBV7-8 and TRBJ2-1; no clear D. Germline V CDR1 and CDR2: SGHVS, FQNEAQ. CDR3 size: 14 residues. Trimming cost V 4 bases and J 4 bases, with 11 bases left between them. This CDR3 is CASSSIPSYNEQFF. Written as DNA, the CDR3 is TGTGCCAGCAGCTCCATCCCTAGTTACAATGAGCAGTTCTTC.

V usage is TRBV30 and J usage is TRBJ1-2; TRBD1 agrees at 11 bases. The CDR3 runs 13 residues. Germline-derived CDR1 and CDR2 are GTSNPN and SVGIG (reference sequence). J was trimmed by 7 bases and V by 1 base; bases with no gene match: 2. The DNA for the CDR3 is TGTGCCTGGAGTGGGACAGGGGGCATTGGCTACACCTTC. It specifies CAWSGTGGIGYTF. Drawing the rest from reference TRBV30 and TRBJ1-2, the complete variable domain is SQTIHQWPATLVQPVGSPLSLECTVEGTSNPNLYWYRQAAGRGLQLLFYSVGIGQISSEVPQNLSASRPQDRQFILSSKKLLLSDSGFYLCAWSGTGGIGYTFGSGTRLTVV.

V gene TRBV29-1 combines with J gene TRBJ2-1, with 13 nucleotides matching TRBD2. Trimming took 3 bases from V and 6 from J; bases not matched to a gene: 5. CDR3 length: 15 amino acids. The germline V gene has CDR1 SQVTM and CDR2 ANQGSEA. DNA for the CDR3: TGCAGCGTTGACCCGGGACTAGCGGGAAGCAATGAGCAGTTCTTC. Translated, it gives CSVDPGLAGSNEQFF.

The chain links TRBV5-1 to TRBJ1-4; D unresolved. This CDR3 has 13 amino acids. The V gene's germline CDR1 is SGHRS and CDR2 YFSETQ. Trimming left V 4 bases short and J 7 bases short, with 11 bases between. CDR3: CASSPEGGEKLFF. CDR3 DNA sequence: TGCGCCAGCAGCCCCGAGGGAGGTGAAAAACTGTTTTTT.

In its sample, this clone was seen a few times. The chain has TRBV5-4 and TRBJ2-3; TRBD2 agrees at 10 bases. V lost 4 bases, J lost 6 bases, and 14 bases stayed unmatched. This CDR3 spans 17 amino acids. Germline values: CDR1 SGHNT, CDR2 YYREEE (reference sequence). The CDR3 loop is CASSRGASGGLYDTQYF. The CDR3 bases are TGTGCCAGCAGCAGGGGGGCTAGCGGGGGCCTTTATGATACGCAGTATTTT.

The rearrangement uses TRBV7-2 and TRBJ2-1, with 9 bases identical to TRBD1. Germline V gene sequence: CDR1 SGHTA, CDR2 FQGNSA. V gave up 6 bases and J gave up 4 bases; unmatched junction bases: 7. The CDR3 extends over 15 amino acids. The CDR3: CASSFDRGEYNEQFF. The CDR3 DNA reads TGTGCCAGCAGTTTCGACAGGGGGGAGTACAATGAGCAGTTCTTC.

V and J are TRBV6-4 and TRBJ2-1; tentative D call: TRBD1 (5 bases). Germline values: CDR1 MRHNA, CDR2 SNTAGT. The CDR3 consists of 16 residues. V lost 0 bases, J lost 0 bases, and 9 bases lay in between. The DNA for the CDR3 is TGTGCCAGCAGTGACTCGGAGCAGGGCTCCTACAATGAGCAGTTCTTC. This translates into CASSDSEQGSYNEQFF.

The rearrangement uses TRBV6-5 and TRBJ1-1; D possibly corresponds to TRBD1 (6 bases). The ends were cut back, 6 bases at V and 0 bases at J, with 14 bases in the middle. Germline CDR1 reads MNHEY; CDR2 reads SVGAGI. The CDR3 consists of 15 residues. CDR3 sequence: CASRPGVPMNTEAFF. The CDR3 nucleotides read TGTGCCAGCAGGCCAGGGGTGCCGATGAACACTGAAGCTTTCTTT.

This sequence joins TRBV3-1 (or the pseudogene TRBV3-2) and TRBJ1-2; the match to TRBD1 covers 9 bases. Germline values: CDR1 LGHDT, CDR2 YNNKEL (reference sequence). J gave up 8 bases and V 3 bases, and 10 bases lay outside the gene matches. The CDR3 extends over 15 amino acids. CDR3 DNA sequence: TGTGCCAGCAGCCATATGGGGACAGGGTCAAACGGCTACACCTTC. Translating it yields CASSHMGTGSNGYTF.

CDR3 DNA: TGTGCCAGCAGCGCAGGGACTAGCGCAGAGCAGTACTTC. Protein product: CASSAGTSAEQYF. V usage is TRBV6-2 or TRBV6-3 and J usage is TRBJ2-7, with 10 nucleotides matching TRBD2. CDR1 MNHEY and CDR2 SVGEGT come from the germline V gene. This CDR3 spans 13 amino acids. Losses at the gene ends were 6 bases for V and 7 bases for J; bases not matched to a gene: 6.

V is TRBV4-3 and J is TRBJ2-2; a weak D match, TRBD1 (6 bases). This CDR3 region has 15 residues. Germline V gene lookup returns CDR1 LGHNA and CDR2 YSLEER. With 0 bases removed from V and 2 bases from J, the gap between germline ends came to 7 bases. The CDR3 reads CASSQEGANTGELFF. DNA of the CDR3: TGCGCCAGCAGCCAAGAGGGGGCCAACACCGGGGAGCTGTTTTTT.

In its sample, this clone was seen a few times. The V and J genes are TRBV5-6 and TRBJ2-5; 11 bases agree with TRBD2. Germline values: CDR1 SGHDT, CDR2 YYEEEE. Trimming cost V 4 bases and J 5 bases; bases outside gene matches: 7. The CDR3 sequence is 15 residues long. The CDR3 here is CASSPDSGGVETQYF. CDR3 nucleotide sequence: TGTGCCAGCAGCCCCGATAGCGGGGGGGTTGAGACCCAGTACTTC.

The rearrangement uses TRBV5-8 and TRBJ1-1, with D perhaps TRBD1 (6 bases). The CDR3 length is 13 residues. V lost 2 bases and J 10 bases, leaving 15 bases between the germline ends. Looked up from germline, CDR1 is SGHTS and CDR2 is YDEGEE. In nucleotides, the CDR3 is TGTGCCAGCAGCTTCGGCAAGGGGGAGCGAGCTTTCTTT. Translating it yields CASSFGKGERAFF.

The V call is TRBV5-4, the J call TRBJ2-1; perhaps TRBD1 as D (8 bases). This CDR3 contains 17 residues. The germline V gene encodes CDR1 SGHNT and CDR2 YYREEE (reference sequence). Trimming removed 3 bases from V and 2 bases from J, with 18 bases in between. CDR3 nucleotide sequence: TGTGCCAGCAGCTCAGGGGGCGGGAGAGGAGCCTACAATGAGCAGTTCTTC. It translates to CASSSGGGRGAYNEQFF.

In its sample, this clone was seen many times. The chain uses TRBV11-2 and TRBJ2-7, with 14 bases fitting TRBD2. From germline, CDR1 is SGHAT and CDR2 FQNNGV. V was pared by 5 bases and J by 6 bases, with 12 bases of the junction left unmatched. The CDR3 totals 17 residues. The CDR3 sequence: CASSLQEGLAGALEQYF. The CDR3 region has the DNA TGTGCCAGCAGCCTACAGGAGGGACTAGCGGGAGCGCTCGAGCAGTACTTC.

This chain uses TRBV7-2 with TRBJ2-7; a weak D match, TRBD2 (6 bases). Trimming shortened V by 5 bases and J by 0 bases, and 14 bases separated the two germline ends. Germline CDR1 reads SGHTA; CDR2 reads FQGNSA. The CDR3 spans 15 residues. The CDR3 DNA sequence: TGTGCCAGCAGCGACGCCGGGACTCCCTCCTACGAGCAGTACTTC. Its protein product is CASSDAGTPSYEQYF.

This chain joins TRBV30 and TRBJ1-3; D gene uncertain. Germline V gene sequence: CDR1 GTSNPN, CDR2 SVGIG (reference sequence). The V and J ends lost 2 bases and 0 bases respectively, with 8 bases between them. The length of the CDR3 is 14 residues. CDR3 sequence reads: CAWSFVSSGNTIYF. The CDR3 DNA is TGTGCCTGGAGTTTTGTGAGCTCTGGAAACACCATATATTTT.

This clone was recorded once. The chain is built from TRBV28 and TRBJ2-3, with TRBD2 identical over 8 bases. The CDR3 runs to 14 residues. Germline V gene sequence: CDR1 MDHEN, CDR2 SYDVKM. V lost 5 bases to trimming and J lost 2 bases; unmatched junction nucleotides: 3. CDR3 sequence reads: CASSPGGFTDTQYF. In DNA, the CDR3 is TGTGCCAGCAGTCCGGGGGGGTTCACAGATACGCAGTATTTT.

This chain links TRBV12-3 or TRBV12-4 with TRBJ2-7; weak D call: TRBD1 (5 bases). This CDR3 is built from 13 residues. The germline V and J ends were trimmed by 3 bases and 2 bases, with 8 bases remaining between them. This CDR3 is CASSLDIAYEQYF. DNA for the CDR3: TGTGCCAGCAGTTTGGACATCGCCTACGAGCAGTACTTC.

The V call is TRBV11-2, the J call TRBJ1-2; 10 bases agree with TRBD1. Germline V gene lookup returns CDR1 SGHAT and CDR2 FQNNGV. This CDR3 is built from 17 residues. V gave up 5 bases and J gave up 3 bases; unmatched junction bases: 12. CDR3 sequence (DNA): TGTGCCAGCAGCCTGGGGCTCACCGGGACAGGGGACTATGGCTACACCTTC. Its translation is CASSLGLTGTGDYGYTF.

This chain links TRBV3-1 (or the pseudogene TRBV3-2) with TRBJ1-1; D gene unclear. The CDR3 has 14 residues. CDR1 is LGHDT and CDR2 is YNNKEL in the germline V gene (reference sequence). The V and J ends lost 4 bases and 1 base respectively, with 10 bases between them. Written as DNA, the CDR3 is TGTGCCAGCAGCCGAGCGGGGTCGAACACTGAAGCTTTCTTT. Encoded protein: CASSRAGSNTEAFF.

This chain uses TRBV5-6 with TRBJ1-5, with 12 bases aligning to TRBD1. CDR1 and CDR2 from the germline V gene are SGHDT and YYEEEE. V lost 4 bases, J lost 7 bases, and 9 bases stayed unmatched. The CDR3 is 16 amino acids. The CDR3 DNA follows: TGTGCCAGCAGCCAGGGGACAGGGGGCGCGGGCCAGCCCCAGCATTTT. Protein: CASSQGTGGAGQPQHF.

This clone was picked up one time. The genes are TRBV5-1 and TRBJ2-1, with D perhaps TRBD2 (7 bases). Germline assignment: CDR1 SGHRS and CDR2 YFSETQ. The CDR3 runs 15 residues. Trimming cost V 0 bases and J 9 bases, with 16 bases left between them. The CDR3 DNA reads as TGCGCCAGCAGCTTGGGAGGGGGGGCCTTTGGTGAGCAGTTCTTC. Protein sequence: CASSLGGGAFGEQFF.

The chain carries TRBV4-3 and TRBJ2-1; 9 bases agree with TRBD1. Germline lookup yields CDR1 LGHNA and CDR2 YSLEER. Trimming removed 1 base from V and 9 bases from J; junction bases left unmatched: 13. This CDR3 has 17 residues. CDR3 bases: TGCGCCAGCAGCCAAGTCCTCCGGGACAGGGCGGGCATTGAGCAGTTCTTC. Translating it yields CASSQVLRDRAGIEQFF.

The chain carries TRBV18 and TRBJ1-5; 7 bases fit TRBD1. V trimming: 3 bases; J trimming: 6 bases; junction bases outside the gene matches: 5. Germline CDR1 reads KGHSH; CDR2 reads LQKENI. The CDR3 sequence is 14 residues long. The CDR3 DNA is TGTGCCAGCTCACCGCAACAGGGGACTCAGCCCCAGCATTTT. Encoded protein: CASSPQQGTQPQHF.

This clone has only a few counts. The rearrangement joins TRBV27 to TRBJ2-2; 8 bases line up with TRBD2. The CDR3 length is 16 residues. Trimming cost V 3 bases and J 4 bases; bases outside gene matches: 7. CDR1 MNHEY and CDR2 SMNVEV come from the germline V gene (reference sequence). The CDR3 reads CASSFPGGALTGELFF. CDR3 in DNA: TGTGCCAGCAGTTTCCCGGGAGGGGCTCTCACCGGGGAGCTGTTTTTT.